A selection of T cell receptor beta chains follows, all from one sample in a study of immune cell composition in non-small cell lung cancer. Sequenced by immunoSEQ multiplex PCR; TCRdb stores in-frame clones only, minus some. The sample contains over 2,000 clones, around 76% of which appear only once. The sample comprised lung tumor tissue. These receptors were obtained from a human donor with non-small cell lung cancer. CDR3s include the opening cysteine and the closing phenylalanine or tryptophan. Rows may omit the clone size; those that give it use once, few, many or a size class.

v_call	clone_size	j_call	cdr3_aa
TRBV5-1	.	TRBJ2-1	CASSLGGRGRTNEQFF
TRBV11-1	.	TRBJ1-1	CASSLSYDVRAFF
TRBV2	.	TRBJ2-7	CASTLGQGYEQYF
TRBV27	.	TRBJ1-4	CASSWNRANEKLFF
TRBV10-2	.	TRBJ2-7	CATTPGGSYEQYF
TRBV6-1	.	TRBJ1-5	CATGQGNQPQHF
TRBV29-1	large	TRBJ2-3	CSVPFGPSTDTQYF
TRBV18	.	TRBJ2-7	CASSPMGQGGFYEQYF
TRBV27	.	TRBJ1-5	CASSLRGAEGNQPQHF
TRBV6-1	.	TRBJ1-1	CASSLGQLMNTEAFF
TRBV5-5	.	TRBJ1-2	CASRGRDRIDGYTF
TRBV28	.	TRBJ2-5	CASRWDTGFGAQYF
TRBV5-1	.	TRBJ1-3	CASSLDFSGNTIYF
TRBV19	.	TRBJ1-5	CASSTQGDQPQHF
TRBV6-6	.	TRBJ1-5	CASSYRGIGNQPQHF
TRBV7-3	.	TRBJ2-1	CASSLLTPRGTHRGNEQFF
TRBV7-3	.	TRBJ2-1	CASSFRDSFVNEQFF
TRBV28	.	TRBJ2-7	CASSPEVGGSYEQYF
TRBV2	.	TRBJ1-1	CASSEQTMNTEAFF
TRBV5-1	few	TRBJ2-7	CASSPGQGGGYEQYF
TRBV11-2	.	TRBJ1-1	CASSLVSLGRVGTEAFF
TRBV7-3	.	TRBJ2-2	CASSPNPIAANTGELFF